Below, 21 T cell receptor beta chains from the same sample are listed, as sequenced in a study of T cells expressing NK-cell markers. TCRdb re-called the 5' RACE reads; one entry per CDR3 protein, DNA not given. This repertoire includes fewer than 550,000 distinct CDR3 sequences. Source material: blood T cells: a sorted CD56 or NKG2C T cell subset, CD4+ or CD8+ T cells, or bulk PBMC T cells (not recorded which). These receptors all stem from a woman aged 45 to 65 in good health.

This chain links TRBV20-1 with TRBJ2-1; TCRdb names TRBD1, which stays unverified in the absence of DNA. The CDR3 runs to 13 residues. CDR1 DFQATT and CDR2 SNEGSKA come from the germline V gene (reference sequence). CDR3 amino acids: CSASRGKGNEQFF.

CDR3 in amino acids: CASRETVNGGYTF. The chain recombines TRBV10-2 with TRBJ1-2. Per germline, CDR1 WSHSY and CDR2 SAAADI. This CDR3 contains 13 residues.

The J gene is TRBJ2-3, the V gene TRBV18; checking the TCRdb D call of TRBD1 is not possible without DNA. CDR3 length equals 16 residues. CDR1 and CDR2 from the germline V gene are KGHSH and LQKENI. CDR3 amino acids: CASSPVPGVGTDTQYF.

The gene calls are TRBV11-3 and TRBJ2-2; TCRdb's D gene call, TRBD2, goes unchecked for lack of DNA. The CDR3 has 20 residues. Germline CDR1 and CDR2: SGHNT and YENEEA. CDR3 protein: CASSPRGGLAGGSNTGELFF.

V gene TRBV5-1 combines with J gene TRBJ2-2. Germline V CDR1 and CDR2: SGHRS, YFSETQ. The CDR3 has 16 residues. CDR3 sequence reads: CASSLVGVSDTGELFF.

V and J are TRBV7-8 and TRBJ2-2; TCRdb returns TRBD2, unconfirmable since there is no DNA. The CDR3 has 17 amino acids. CDR1 and CDR2 (germline): SGHVS, FQNEAQ. CDR3 in amino acids: CASSLARRLANTGELFF.

The rearrangement uses TRBV25-1 and TRBJ2-1; TCRdb's D gene call, TRBD2, goes unchecked for lack of DNA. The CDR3 is made up of 18 amino acids. Looked up from germline, CDR1 is MGHDK and CDR2 is SYGVNS. This chain's CDR3 is CASSELRKGGRGGNEQFF.

The V and J genes are TRBV20-1 and TRBJ2-7; TCRdb designates TRBD1, a call that cannot be tested without DNA. The CDR3 length is 14 residues. CDR1 and CDR2 (germline): DFQATT, SNEGSKA (reference sequence). The CDR3 sequence: CSAIPQTGLYEQYF.

V usage is TRBV10-3 and J usage is TRBJ2-6; the TCRdb call, TRBD1, lacks DNA for checking. The germline V gene has CDR1 ENHRY and CDR2 SYGVKD. The CDR3 contains 18 residues. CDR3 protein: CAISESQGALSGANVLTF.

The chain is built from TRBV24-1 and TRBJ2-1; TCRdb names TRBD2, which stays unverified in the absence of DNA. Germline loops: CDR1 KGHDR, CDR2 SFDVKD. This CDR3 contains 16 residues. This chain's CDR3 is CATSDLFSGTHNEQFF.

V and J are TRBV5-1 and TRBJ2-3. Germline CDR1 is SGHRS and CDR2 is YFSETQ. The CDR3 contains 18 residues. The CDR3 here is CASSLVASGWPSTDTQYF.

This chain links TRBV12-3 or TRBV12-4 with TRBJ2-1; TCRdb's D call of TRBD2 is untestable without DNA. The CDR3 contains 16 residues. The CDR3 spells CASSSEESGLYNEQFF.

The CDR3 sequence is CASSGVGLAANVLTF. V gene TRBV7-8 combines with J gene TRBJ2-6. From germline, CDR1 is SGHVS and CDR2 FQNEAQ. The CDR3 has 15 residues.

The chain recombines TRBV10-3 with TRBJ2-5; TCRdb reports TRBD1, a call that lacks DNA to check it against. This CDR3 has 14 residues. Germline CDR1 ENHRY, CDR2 SYGVKD. CDR3 in amino acids: CATRKGQEQETQYF.

The chain has TRBV6-5 and TRBJ2-1; the D gene TCRdb calls, TRBD2, cannot be checked with no DNA. The CDR3 runs to 14 residues. Germline-derived CDR1 and CDR2 are MNHEY and SVGAGI. The CDR3 region is CASTSSGDYNEQFF.

The J gene is TRBJ2-4, the V gene TRBV18. The CDR3 contains 15 residues. The germline V gene has CDR1 KGHSH and CDR2 LQKENI. CDR3: CASSPYRGSKNIQYF.

The chain recombines TRBV5-5 with TRBJ2-4. This CDR3 comprises 13 residues. Germline loops: CDR1 SGHKS, CDR2 YYEKEE (reference sequence). The chain's CDR3 is CASSPLTRNIQYF.

The chain couples TRBV7-3 to TRBJ1-3; checking the TCRdb D call of TRBD1 is not possible without DNA. The CDR3 is made up of 14 amino acids. CDR1 is SGHTA and CDR2 is FQGTGA in the germline V gene. The CDR3 here is CASSSPQAGNTIYF.

The genes are TRBV29-1 and TRBJ2-1; lacking DNA, the TRBD1 call made by TCRdb goes unchecked. Germline CDR1 is SQVTM and CDR2 is ANQGSEA. CDR3 length: 15 amino acids. The CDR3 sequence: CSAGSFPSSYNEQFF.

The chain combines TRBV7-8 with TRBJ2-3; TCRdb returns TRBD1, unconfirmable since there is no DNA. Germline V gene lookup returns CDR1 SGHVS and CDR2 FQNEAQ. This CDR3 region has 14 residues. The CDR3 here is CASTPWGVTDTQYF.

This sequence joins TRBV6-2 or TRBV6-3 and TRBJ2-5; TCRdb calls TRBD2, which cannot be checked without DNA. The V gene's germline CDR1 is MNHEY and CDR2 SVGEGT. The CDR3 totals 17 residues. This CDR3 is CASSLEIAGGHQETQYF.